This TCR beta chain was identified during a study of blood T cells in healthy people across ages. Then a second PCR, running roughly 7 to 11 cycles, was carried out with a sample-barcoded 5' primer and a J-beta primer mix. TCRdb redid the calling of the 5' RACE reads with MiXCR, one entry per CDR3 protein. Here the sample spans fewer than 600,000 distinct CDR3 sequences, around 27% being singletons. This sample also appeared in a second study, on T cells of mothers and their children.

The source material was blood. The TCR sequence derives from a boy between 2 and 10 years old in good health.

The CDR3 region has the DNA TGCAGTGCTAGGGGGACTAATGAAAAACTGTTTTTT. Protein product: CSARGTNEKLFF. The J gene is TRBJ1-4, the V gene TRBV20-1; no definite D call. The germline V gene encodes CDR1 DFQATT and CDR2 SNEGSKA (reference sequence). The CDR3 runs 12 residues. The ends were cut back, 3 bases at V and 2 bases at J, with 4 bases in the middle.